The 21 T cell receptor beta chains below were found in one sample sequenced in a study of blood T cell repertoires in COVID-19. The table came from immunoSEQ multiplex PCR; TCRdb's copy has only in-frame clones and leaves some out. This sample has about 240,000 clones, with around three quarters found just once. Sample: peripheral blood. The receptors were sampled from an elderly woman with acute or convalescent COVID-19.

The rearrangement links TRBV27 to TRBJ2-1, with TRBD2 as a possible D gene (6 bases). V was cut by 5 bases and J by 7 bases, with 21 bases left in between. The germline CDR1 and CDR2 sequences are MNHEY and SMNVEV (reference sequence). This CDR3 has 16 amino acids. For the CDR3, the DNA is TGTGCCAGCAGTCCCCCGGGAGCGGGCAAAAGGAATGAGCAGTTCTTC. The encoded protein is CASSPPGAGKRNEQFF.

J is TRBJ2-2 and V is TRBV5-5, with 7 bases fitting TRBD2. The CDR3 extends over 16 amino acids. Germline V gene sequence: CDR1 SGHKS, CDR2 YYEKEE (reference sequence). Trimming removed 0 bases from V and 5 bases from J; junction bases left unmatched: 7. The CDR3 sequence: CASSLGPPGGTGELFF. The CDR3 bases are TGTGCCAGCAGCTTGGGCCCCCCCGGGGGGACCGGGGAGCTGTTTTTT.

The chain joins TRBV18 to TRBJ1-1; TRBD1 agrees at 7 bases. From germline, CDR1 is KGHSH and CDR2 LQKENI. The CDR3 sequence is 13 residues long. J was trimmed by 7 bases and V by 3 bases; bases with no gene match: 5. The chain's CDR3 is CASSPDRENEAFF. The CDR3 coding sequence is TGTGCCAGCTCACCCGACAGGGAGAATGAAGCTTTCTTT.

The chain employs TRBV6-5 and TRBJ2-7, with TRBD1 identical over 7 bases. J lost 3 bases, V lost 10 bases, and 9 bases had no gene match. CDR1 is MNHEY and CDR2 is SVGAGI in the germline V gene. There are 13 residues in the CDR3. The chain's CDR3 is CATSQGMVYEQYF. The CDR3 DNA is TGTGCCACTTCACAGGGGATGGTCTACGAGCAGTACTTC.

The chain employs TRBV9 and TRBJ2-6; possibly TRBD1 for D (6 bases). CDR1 and CDR2 (germline): SGDLS, YYNGEE. CDR3 length: 18 residues. Trimming removed 0 bases at V and 2 bases at J, with 15 bases between. CDR3 amino acids: CASSVAGAGVTGANVLTF. The CDR3 DNA sequence: TGTGCCAGCAGCGTAGCTGGGGCAGGGGTAACTGGGGCCAACGTCCTGACTTTC.

The chain is built from TRBV29-1 and TRBJ1-2; TRBD1 matches 8 bases. V trimming: 4 bases; J trimming: 4 bases; junction bases outside the gene matches: 11. The CDR3 is made up of 15 amino acids. Looked up from germline, CDR1 is SQVTM and CDR2 is ANQGSEA. CDR3 sequence reads: CSVAGDRGQGYGYTF. CDR3 sequence (DNA): TGCAGCGTTGCCGGAGACAGGGGTCAAGGCTATGGCTACACCTTC.

This rearrangement joins TRBV14 to TRBJ2-1; D gene unclear. Germline loops: CDR1 SGHDN, CDR2 FVKESK. This CDR3 is built from 15 residues. V dropped 2 bases and J dropped 6 bases, with 14 bases sitting between them. CDR3 residues: CASSQRQRSSNEQFF. The CDR3 region has the DNA TGTGCCAGCAGCCAACGGCAGAGGAGCTCCAATGAGCAGTTCTTC.

In the case of this clone: Relative to the germline gene, one junction end is altered; a read error may explain this. The chain has TRBV11-2 and TRBJ2-7; 11 nucleotides agree with TRBD1. Germline CDR1 is SGHAT and CDR2 is FQNNGV. The CDR3 has 15 amino acids. CDR3: CASSLEGGQGAQRNF. The CDR3 bases are TGTGCCAGCAGCTTAGAGGGAGGACAGGGGGCACAAAGGAACTTC.

The CDR3 DNA is TGTGCCAGCAGCCAATACGGGACAGGGGGAGATGAGACCCAGTACTTC. It specifies CASSQYGTGGDETQYF. This sequence joins TRBV3-1 (or the pseudogene TRBV3-2) and TRBJ2-5; 11 nucleotides match TRBD1. The CDR3 contains 16 residues. J lost 5 bases, V lost 2 bases, and 7 bases had no gene match. Germline CDR1 reads LGHDT; CDR2 reads YNNKEL (reference sequence).

The J gene is TRBJ2-5, the V gene TRBV18, with 8 bases aligning to TRBD1. Germline V gene sequence: CDR1 KGHSH, CDR2 LQKENI. The CDR3 has 14 amino acids. The junction had 6 bases not matched to a gene; V was cut back by 4 bases and J by 5 bases. The CDR3 DNA reads TGTGCCAGCTCACTGACAGGGGACTCGGAGACCCAGTACTTC. Protein: CASSLTGDSETQYF.

V usage is TRBV4-1 and J usage is TRBJ2-3; D is unclear. This CDR3 spans 12 amino acids. In germline, CDR1 is MGHRA, CDR2 YSYEKL. The germline V and J ends were trimmed by 3 bases and 2 bases, with 3 bases remaining between them. The CDR3 sequence: CASSHNTDTQYF. The CDR3 DNA is TGCGCCAGCAGCCACAACACAGATACGCAGTATTTT.

The chain is built from TRBV7-8 and TRBJ1-1; no firm D call. The CDR3 is made up of 15 amino acids. Looked up from germline, CDR1 is SGHVS and CDR2 is FQNEAQ. Deletions cut 6 bases from V and 1 base from J, with 15 bases between. The CDR3 region has the DNA TGTGCCAGCAGTATTCTCGGGGTTGCGAACACTGAAGCTTTCTTT. This gives the protein CASSILGVANTEAFF.

This rearrangement joins TRBV2 to TRBJ2-4; 7 nucleotides agree with TRBD2. This CDR3 region has 15 residues. The ends lost 4 bases at V and 2 bases at J; junction bases unmatched: 5. Germline V CDR1 and CDR2: SNHLY, FYNNEI. DNA for the CDR3: TGTGCCAGCAGTGGAGGCGGGAGCACCAAAAACATTCAGTACTTC. Amino acid sequence: CASSGGGSTKNIQYF.

The genes are TRBV4-1 and TRBJ1-4; a possible D gene is TRBD1 (6 bases). In germline, CDR1 is MGHRA, CDR2 YSYEKL. The CDR3 totals 14 residues. V lost 2 bases, J lost 7 bases, and 11 bases lay in between. The CDR3 protein is CASSQSQGPEKLFF. The DNA for the CDR3 is TGCGCCAGCAGCCAAAGCCAGGGGCCTGAAAAACTGTTTTTT.

J is TRBJ2-3 and V is TRBV5-4; D not certain. The CDR3 contains 14 residues. Germline CDR1 SGHNT, CDR2 YYREEE (reference sequence). Deletions cut 1 base from V and 4 bases from J, with 10 bases between. CDR3 amino acids: CASSLLATADTQYF. The CDR3 bases are TGTGCCAGCAGCTTGCTTGCTACTGCAGATACGCAGTATTTT. The whole variable domain, filled in from reference TRBV5-4 and TRBJ2-3, reads ETGVTQSPTHLIKTRGQQVTLRCSSQSGHNTVSWYQQALGQGPQFIFQYYREEENGRGNFPPRFSGLQFPNYSSELNVNALELDDSALYLCASSLLATADTQYFGPGTRLTVL.

The chain uses TRBV21-1 and TRBJ2-3; TRBD1 reflects the table's D call only, with no check against the DNA. TRBV21-1 is flagged as a pseudogene. This CDR3 contains 15 residues. CDR3 in amino acids: CASSKQVLSTDTQYF. CDR3 nucleotides: TGTGCCAGCAGCAAACAGGTCCTAAGCACAGATACGCAGTATTTT.

This chain links TRBV3-1 (or the pseudogene TRBV3-2) with TRBJ2-7, with a weak D call TRBD2 (6 bases). Per germline, CDR1 LGHDT and CDR2 YNNKEL (reference sequence). The CDR3 runs to 14 residues. Trimming took off 8 bases at V and 2 bases at J, with 16 bases between the two ends. CDR3 amino acids: CASSTGTGAYEQYF. The DNA of the CDR3 is TGTGCCAGCTCAACCGGGACTGGGGCCTACGAGCAGTACTTC.

V gene TRBV29-1 combines with J gene TRBJ1-4; 7 bases agree with TRBD1. With 0 bases clipped from V and 0 bases from J, the junction kept 7 bases outside the gene matches. CDR1 SQVTM and CDR2 ANQGSEA come from the germline V gene. The CDR3 covers 17 residues. CDR3 sequence reads: CSVEDPRQGATNEKLFF. Written as DNA, the CDR3 is TGCAGCGTTGAAGATCCAAGGCAGGGGGCAACTAATGAAAAACTGTTTTTT. Variable domain in full (rest from reference TRBV29-1 and TRBJ1-4): SAVISQKPSRDICQRGTSLTIQCQVDSQVTMMFWYRQQPGQSLTLIATANQGSEATYESGFVIDKFPISRPNLTFSTLTVSNMSPEDSSIYLCSVEDPRQGATNEKLFFGSGTQLSVL.

The chain is built from TRBV3-1 (or the pseudogene TRBV3-2) and TRBJ2-7; perhaps TRBD1 as D (6 bases). Germline V gives CDR1 LGHDT, CDR2 YNNKEL (reference sequence). The CDR3 sequence is 14 residues long. V was trimmed by 5 bases and J by 2 bases, leaving 13 bases between them. CDR3 sequence (DNA): TGTGCCAGCAGCTTAGGACAGAAGGCCTACGAGCAGTACTTC. Translating gives CASSLGQKAYEQYF.

The chain uses TRBV2 and TRBJ2-1; tentative D call: TRBD1 (5 bases). Germline CDR1 SNHLY, CDR2 FYNNEI. The V and J ends lost 3 bases and 2 bases respectively, with 5 bases between them. The CDR3 sequence is 13 residues long. CDR3 sequence (DNA): TGTGCCAGCAGTGACAGGGCCTACAATGAGCAGTTCTTC. This gives the protein CASSDRAYNEQFF. Full variable domain (missing parts from reference TRBV2 and TRBJ2-1): EPEVTQTPSHQVTQMGQEVILRCVPISNHLYFYWYRQILGQKVEFLVSFYNNEISEKSEIFDDQFSVERPDGSNFTLKIRSTKLEDSAMYFCASSDRAYNEQFFGPGTRLTVL.

The chain employs TRBV10-3 and TRBJ2-7; possible D gene TRBD1, 6 bases. Germline V gene data show CDR1 as ENHRY and CDR2 as SYGVKD. V was trimmed by 4 bases and J by 2 bases, leaving 6 bases between them. The CDR3 runs 12 residues. In DNA, the CDR3 is TGTGCCATCAGTGGGACAGCCTACGAGCAGTACTTC. Protein: CAISGTAYEQYF.